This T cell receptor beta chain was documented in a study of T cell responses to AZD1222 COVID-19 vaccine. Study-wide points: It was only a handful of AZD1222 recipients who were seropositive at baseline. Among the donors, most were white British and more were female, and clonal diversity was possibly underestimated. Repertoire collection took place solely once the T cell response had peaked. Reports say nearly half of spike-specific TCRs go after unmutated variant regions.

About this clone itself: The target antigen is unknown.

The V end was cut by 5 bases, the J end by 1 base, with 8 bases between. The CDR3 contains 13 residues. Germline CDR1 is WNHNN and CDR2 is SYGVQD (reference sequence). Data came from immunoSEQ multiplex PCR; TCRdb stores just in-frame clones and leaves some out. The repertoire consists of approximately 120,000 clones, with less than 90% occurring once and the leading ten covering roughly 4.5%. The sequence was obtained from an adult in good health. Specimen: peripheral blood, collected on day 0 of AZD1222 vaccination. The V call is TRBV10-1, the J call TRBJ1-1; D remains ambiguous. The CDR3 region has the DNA TGCGCCAGCAGTTTCGGACCGAACACTGAAGCTTTCTTT. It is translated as CASSFGPNTEAFF.